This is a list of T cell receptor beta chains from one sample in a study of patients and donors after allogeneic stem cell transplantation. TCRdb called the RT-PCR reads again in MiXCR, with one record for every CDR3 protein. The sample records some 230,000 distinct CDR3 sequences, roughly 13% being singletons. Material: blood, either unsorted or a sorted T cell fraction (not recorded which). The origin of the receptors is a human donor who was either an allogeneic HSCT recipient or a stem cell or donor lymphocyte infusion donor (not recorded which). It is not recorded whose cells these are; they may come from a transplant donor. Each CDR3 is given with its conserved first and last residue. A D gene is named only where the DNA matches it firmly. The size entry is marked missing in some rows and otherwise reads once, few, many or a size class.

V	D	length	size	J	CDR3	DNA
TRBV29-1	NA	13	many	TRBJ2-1	CSVASPTHNEQFF	TGCAGCGTTGCCAGCCCCACTCACAATGAGCAGTTCTTC
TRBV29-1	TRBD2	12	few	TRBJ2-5	CSGGLPQETQYF	TGCAGCGGGGGACTACCCCAAGAGACCCAGTACTTC
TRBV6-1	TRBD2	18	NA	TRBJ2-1	CASSAGLAGGPDRNEQFF	TGTGCCAGCAGTGCCGGACTAGCGGGGGGGCCGGATAGGAATGAGCAGTTCTTC
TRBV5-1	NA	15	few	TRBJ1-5	CASSSAVGANQPQHF	TGCGCCAGCAGCTCCGCCGTTGGGGCTAACCAGCCCCAGCATTTT
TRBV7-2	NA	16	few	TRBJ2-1	CASSLAFAPAYNEQFF	TGTGCCAGCAGCTTAGCGTTTGCTCCTGCCTACAATGAGCAGTTCTTC
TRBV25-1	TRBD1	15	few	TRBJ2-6	CASRTGVPGANVLTF	TGTGCCAGCAGGACAGGGGTTCCTGGGGCCAACGTCCTGACTTTC
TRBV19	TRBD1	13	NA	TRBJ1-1	CASTPTGGTEAFF	TGTGCCAGTACCCCGACAGGGGGGACTGAAGCTTTCTTT
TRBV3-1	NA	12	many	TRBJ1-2	CASSRRSYGYTF	TGTGCCAGCAGCCGGCGGTCCTATGGCTACACCTTC
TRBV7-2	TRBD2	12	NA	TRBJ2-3	CASSLTSVPQYF	TGTGCCAGCAGCTTAACTAGCGTACCGCAGTATTTT
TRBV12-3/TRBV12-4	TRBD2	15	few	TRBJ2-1	CASSSGLAAWNEQFF	TGTGCCAGCAGTTCGGGACTAGCGGCGTGGAATGAGCAGTTCTTC
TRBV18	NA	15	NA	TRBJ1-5	CASSPYTGRDQPQHF	TGTGCCAGCTCACCATACACAGGGAGGGATCAGCCCCAGCATTTT
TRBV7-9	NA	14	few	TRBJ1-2	CASSPRTGNYGYTF	TGTGCCAGCAGCCCGAGGACGGGTAACTATGGCTACACCTTC
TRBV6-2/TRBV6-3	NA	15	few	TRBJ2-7	CASSYSRDGDYEQYF	TGTGCCAGCAGTTACTCGCGGGACGGGGATTACGAGCAGTACTTC
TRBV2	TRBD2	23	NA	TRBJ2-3	CASSGSPGTSGRPSYLRTDTQYF	TGTGCCAGCAGTGGGAGTCCCGGGACTAGCGGGAGGCCCTCCTACCTTCGCACAGATACGCAGTATTTT
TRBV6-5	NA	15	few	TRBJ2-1	CASSYSVAGHNEQFF	TGTGCCAGCAGTTACTCCGTGGCCGGGCACAATGAGCAGTTCTTC
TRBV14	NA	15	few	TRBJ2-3	CASSQGRKRTDTQYF	TGTGCCAGCAGCCAAGGACGGAAGAGGACAGATACGCAGTATTTT
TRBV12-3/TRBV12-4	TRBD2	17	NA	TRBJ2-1	CASTLPPGTSGRNEQFF	TGTGCCAGCACCTTGCCACCCGGGACTAGCGGGAGAAATGAGCAGTTCTTC
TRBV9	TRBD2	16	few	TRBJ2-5	CASSATSGGALETQYF	TGTGCCAGCAGCGCGACTAGCGGGGGGGCGTTGGAGACCCAGTACTTC
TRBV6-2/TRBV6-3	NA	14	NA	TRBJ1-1	CASRSGHINTEAFF	TGTGCCAGCAGGTCTGGACATATAAACACTGAAGCTTTCTTT
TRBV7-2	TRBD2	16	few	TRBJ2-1	CASSRLWQRGYNEQFF	TGTGCCAGCAGCCGACTTTGGCAGCGGGGGTACAATGAGCAGTTCTTC
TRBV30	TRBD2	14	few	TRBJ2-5	CAWIRGLGKETQYF	TGTGCCTGGATAAGGGGACTAGGCAAAGAGACCCAGTACTTC
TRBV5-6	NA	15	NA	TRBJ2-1	CASRTPGRSYNEQFF	TGTGCCAGCAGAACTCCAGGGCGCTCCTACAATGAGCAGTTCTTC
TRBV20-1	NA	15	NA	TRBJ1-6	CSARGGSALNSPLHF	TGCAGTGCTAGAGGCGGTTCGGCCCTCAATTCACCCCTCCACTTT
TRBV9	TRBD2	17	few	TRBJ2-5	CASSVDIAGGLQETQYF	TGTGCCAGCAGCGTGGATATAGCGGGGGGCCTCCAAGAGACCCAGTACTTC
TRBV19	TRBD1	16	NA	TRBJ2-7	CASSPQTGTGNEKQYF	TGTGCCAGTAGTCCTCAAACCGGGACAGGGAATGAAAAGCAGTACTTC
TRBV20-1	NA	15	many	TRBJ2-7	CSARDLGRGLYEQYF	TGCAGTGCTAGAGATCTCGGGCGGGGGCTCTACGAGCAGTACTTC
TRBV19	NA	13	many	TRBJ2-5	CASSGSSSETQYF	TGTGCCAGTAGCGGGAGTTCGTCGGAGACCCAGTACTTC
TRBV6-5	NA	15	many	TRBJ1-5	CASSYSGGGNQPQHF	TGTGCCAGCAGTTACTCTGGAGGGGGCAATCAGCCCCAGCATTTT
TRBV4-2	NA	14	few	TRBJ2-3	CASSTRSPSDTQYF	TGTGCCAGCAGCACCCGATCGCCCTCAGATACGCAGTATTTT